This is a list of T cell receptor beta chains from one sample in a study of cytotoxic CD8 clonotypes in ibrutinib-treated CLL. Libraries were prepared by immunoSEQ multiplex PCR; TCRdb keeps only in-frame clonotypes and omits some of them. This sample carries some 150,000 clones, around three quarters of them seen once, and the ten largest clones take roughly 13%. The material sequenced was PBMCs, taken after 12 months of ibrutinib treatment. The receptors originated from a human donor with chronic lymphocytic leukemia. Each CDR3 is given with its conserved first and last residue. D genes are given only for firm matches. Clone size appears in some rows only: once, few, many, or a class for an expanded clone.

TRBV27	NA	TRBD1	TRBJ1-2	TGTGCCAGCAGTTTAACCGGACAGGGGTGGGTTCATGGCTACACCTTC	CASSLTGQGWVHGYTF
TRBV27	NA	NA	TRBJ2-7	TGTGCCAGCAGTGCTGACCGTCCGCGCGGGCAGTACTTC	CASSADRPRGQYF
TRBV5-4	NA	NA	TRBJ2-2	TGTGCCAGCAGCTATGGGGGGCTAGCGAACACCGGGGAGCTGTTTTTT	CASSYGGLANTGELFF
TRBV2	NA	TRBD2	TRBJ2-5	TGTGCCAGCAGTGCGCTAGCGGCCTCGGAGACCCAGTACTTC	CASSALAASETQYF
TRBV5-4	NA	NA	TRBJ2-7	TGTGCCAGCAGCCTCACGCGGGCCCCCTACGAGCAGTACTTC	CASSLTRAPYEQYF
TRBV5-6	once	NA	TRBJ2-5	TGTGCCAGCAGCTTGGAGGGGGACTGGCAAGAGACCCAGTACTTC	CASSLEGDWQETQYF
TRBV11-3	NA	TRBD2	TRBJ2-2	TGTGCCAGCAGCTCCACCCCGACTAGCACTTCCACCGGGGAGCTGTTTTTT	CASSSTPTSTSTGELFF
TRBV4-2	NA	TRBD2	TRBJ2-5	TGTGCCAGCACGCGGGGGACTAGCGGGACACCGTACCAAGAGACCCAGTACTTC	CASTRGTSGTPYQETQYF
TRBV6-5	NA	TRBD2	TRBJ2-7	TGTGCCAGCCGTAGGGGCGGGAGACAGTCGGACGAGCAGTACTTC	CASRRGGRQSDEQYF
TRBV19	NA	TRBD1	TRBJ2-1	TGTGCCAGTAGAAGAGGACAGGGGCTCAATGAGCAGTTCTTC	CASRRGQGLNEQFF
TRBV28	NA	NA	TRBJ2-7	TGTGCCAGCAGTATAATAGGGCTCTCTAGCTCCTACGAGCAGTACTTC	CASSIIGLSSSYEQYF
TRBV19	NA	NA	TRBJ2-3	TGTGCCAGTAGTATGAGCGGCACAGATACGCAGTATTTT	CASSMSGTDTQYF
TRBV30	NA	NA	TRBJ2-1	TGTGCCTGGAGTGTAGCGGCCCTCTACAATGAGCAGTTCTTC	CAWSVAALYNEQFF
TRBV9	once	NA	TRBJ2-3	TGTGCCAGCAGCGGGGGACGTCTTGATGTCTCCGATACGCAGTATTTT	CASSGGRLDVSDTQYF
TRBV28	NA	NA	TRBJ2-1	TGTGCCAGCAGTATGGGGTTAGGGTACAATGAGCAGTTCTTC	CASSMGLGYNEQFF
TRBV5-1	NA	NA	TRBJ2-7	TGCGCCAGCAGCTTGGAACTCCAGCCCTACGAGCAGTACTTC	CASSLELQPYEQYF
TRBV11-1	NA	TRBD1	TRBJ2-7	TGTGCCAGCAGCTCGGCCAGGACAGGGGGTTCGTTCGAGCAGTACTTC	CASSSARTGGSFEQYF
TRBV14	NA	NA	TRBJ2-7	TGTGCCAGCAGCCAAGATAGGCGCGAGCAGTACTTC	CASSQDRREQYF
TRBV4-3	NA	NA	TRBJ1-4	TGCGCCAGCAGCCAAGTTCTCCGCCGGACTTTCGCAACTAATGAAAAACTGTTTTTT	CASSQVLRRTFATNEKLFF
TRBV19	NA	NA	TRBJ2-7	TGTGCCAGTAGTATAGGAGGGCTTGCGTCCGAGCAGTACTTC	CASSIGGLASEQYF
TRBV27	NA	NA	TRBJ2-2	TGTGCCAGCAGACCGGGACAGAACACCGGGGAGCTGTTTTTT	CASRPGQNTGELFF
TRBV28	NA	TRBD1	TRBJ1-2	TGTGCCAGCAGTACACAGGGGTACTATGGCTACACCTTC	CASSTQGYYGYTF
TRBV28	NA	NA	TRBJ2-7	TGTGCCAGCAGTGCCAACTCGTACGAGCAGTACTTC	CASSANSYEQYF
TRBV10-3	NA	TRBD2	TRBJ2-1	TGTGCCATCATCAAAGCGGGAGCTGGCTACAATGAGCAGTTCTTC	CAIIKAGAGYNEQFF
TRBV9	NA	TRBD1	TRBJ2-7	TGTGCCAGCAGCGTACGACAGGGACCATACGAGCAGTACTTC	CASSVRQGPYEQYF
TRBV5-1	NA	NA	TRBJ2-6	TGCGCCAGCAGCTTGGTAGCATCTGGGGCCAACGTCCTGACTTTC	CASSLVASGANVLTF
TRBV7-2	NA	NA	TRBJ2-7	TGTGCCAGCAGCTTAAGATCCGGGTACGAGCAGTACTTC	CASSLRSGYEQYF
TRBV7-2	NA	TRBD1	TRBJ2-1	TGTGCCAGCCGGGACAGTCCTTACAATGAGCAGTTCTTC	CASRDSPYNEQFF